This TCR beta chain was observed in a study of blood T cell repertoires in COVID-19. With V trimmed by 8 bases and J by 5 bases, 3 bases remained unmatched. CDR1 is ENHRY, CDR2 SYGVKD, per germline. The CDR3 length is 12 residues. The protocol was immunoSEQ multiplex PCR, while the TCRdb copy is restricted to in-frame clones and leaves out a portion. The table shows about 220,000 clones, with approximately 80% occurring only once. The chain combines TRBV10-3 with TRBJ2-1; 7 positions agree with TRBD2. Sequencing used peripheral blood. This clonotype was sampled from a man aged 30 to 45 with active or convalescent COVID-19. The CDR3 loop reads CAIRDYHNEQFF. The CDR3 DNA reads as TGTGCCATCCGGGACTATCACAATGAGCAGTTCTTC.